This T cell receptor (beta chain) is from a study of T cells in tumors after PD-1 blockade. Study-level background: No patient had prior checkpoint blockade, systemic immunosuppression, or radiotherapy within 4 weeks. Patients received pembrolizumab 200 mg every 3 weeks or cemiplimab 350 mg every 2 weeks. On average, peripheral blood gave 100,000 to 140,000 TCR templates and 33,000 or so unique clonotypes. Broader study findings: Around 45% of tumor TCR clonotypes were also found in blood.

Assay used: immunoSEQ multiplex PCR; TCRdb lists only in-frame clones, some missing. The table includes some 43,000 clones, around 85% detected once. As regards this clone: Its specificity is not known.

The V end was cut by 0 bases, the J end by 4 bases, with 19 bases between. This CDR3 has 17 amino acids. Germline values: CDR1 SGHNT, CDR2 YYREEE (reference sequence). This clonotype was obtained from a human donor with basal cell carcinoma. The specimen was PBMCs, collected before anti-PD-1 treatment. The chain has TRBV5-4 and TRBJ1-1; TRBD1 might be the D (5 bases). The CDR3 region has the DNA TGTGCCAGCAGCTTGGCAGGGTCCTCCTGGGGTGGCACTGAAGCTTTCTTT. Translation gives CASSLAGSSWGGTEAFF.